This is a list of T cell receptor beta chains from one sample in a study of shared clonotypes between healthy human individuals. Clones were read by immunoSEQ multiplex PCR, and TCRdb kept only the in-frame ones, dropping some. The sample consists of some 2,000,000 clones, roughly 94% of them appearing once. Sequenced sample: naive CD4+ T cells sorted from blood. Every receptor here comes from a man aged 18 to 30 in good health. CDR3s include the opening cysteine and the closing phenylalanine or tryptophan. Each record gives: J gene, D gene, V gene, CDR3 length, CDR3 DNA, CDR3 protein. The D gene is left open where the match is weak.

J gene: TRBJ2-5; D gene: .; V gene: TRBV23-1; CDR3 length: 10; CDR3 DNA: TGCGCCAGCAGGGGGGCGGCCCAGTACTTC; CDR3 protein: CASRGAAQYF
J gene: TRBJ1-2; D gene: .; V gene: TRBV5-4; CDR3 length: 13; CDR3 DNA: TGTGCCAGCAGGATGATTGCTAACTATGGCTACACCTTC; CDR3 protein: CASRMIANYGYTF
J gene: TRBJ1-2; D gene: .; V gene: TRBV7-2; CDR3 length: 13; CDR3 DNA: TGTGCCAGCAGCTCCAGGGTAGGCTATGGCTACACCTTC; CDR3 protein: CASSSRVGYGYTF
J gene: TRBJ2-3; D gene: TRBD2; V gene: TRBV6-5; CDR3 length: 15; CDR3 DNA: TGTGCCAGCAGTTCCCGCCTAGCGGGAGGGGGGGCGCAGTATTTT; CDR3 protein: CASSSRLAGGGAQYF
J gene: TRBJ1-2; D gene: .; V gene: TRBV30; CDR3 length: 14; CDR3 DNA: TGTGCCTGGAGAAATGACAAGCCTAACTATGGCTACACCTTC; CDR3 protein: CAWRNDKPNYGYTF
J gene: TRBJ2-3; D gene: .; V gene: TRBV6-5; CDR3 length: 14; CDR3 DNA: TGTGCCAGCTACCGCGGAGCGGCTACAGATACGCAGTATTTT; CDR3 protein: CASYRGAATDTQYF
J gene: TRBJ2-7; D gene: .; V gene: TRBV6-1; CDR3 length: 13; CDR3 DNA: TGTGCCAGCAGTGACGGGGGACAGCTGGAGCAGTACTTC; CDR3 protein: CASSDGGQLEQYF
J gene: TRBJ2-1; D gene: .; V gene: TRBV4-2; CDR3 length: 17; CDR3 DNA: TGTGCCAGCAGCCAAGATTCCGGCGGGCTAAGACGCAATGAGCAGTTCTTC; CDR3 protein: CASSQDSGGLRRNEQFF
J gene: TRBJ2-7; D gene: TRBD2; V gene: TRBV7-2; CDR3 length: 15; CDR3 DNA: TGTGCCAGCAGCTTAGGGGAAGCGGGAGTGGAAGAGCAGTACTTC; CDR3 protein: CASSLGEAGVEEQYF
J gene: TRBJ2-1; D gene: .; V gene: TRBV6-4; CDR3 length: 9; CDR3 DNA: TGTGCCATGGGTGGAGAGCAGTTCTTC; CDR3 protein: CAMGGEQFF
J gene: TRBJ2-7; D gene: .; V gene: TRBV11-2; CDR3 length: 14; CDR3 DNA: TGTGCCAGCAGCTATGGGCCAAGCTCCTACGAGCAGTACTTC; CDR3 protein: CASSYGPSSYEQYF
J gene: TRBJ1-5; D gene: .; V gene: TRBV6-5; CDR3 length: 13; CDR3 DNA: TGTGCCAGCAGCATCAGGGTCAATCAGCCCCAGCATTTT; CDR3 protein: CASSIRVNQPQHF